These T cell receptor beta chains were read from a single sample in a study of cytomegalovirus exposure and HLA in healthy donors. Here immunoSEQ multiplex PCR was the method, and the copy in TCRdb shows in-frame clones only, minus some. The data show around 110,000 clones, 60% to 70% seen once. Sample: PBMCs. These receptors all come from a woman in her 40s in good health and CMV-seropositive. CDR3s include the opening cysteine and the closing phenylalanine or tryptophan. Fields, in order: CDR3 protein, CDR3 DNA, V gene, D gene, J gene, clone size. A D gene is named only where the DNA matches it firmly. Clone size, where shown, is once, few, many, or a class for clones that have expanded.

CDR3: CASSLAAGGQYF
DNA: TGTGCCAGCAGCTTAGCGGCGGGGGGGCAGTATTTT
V: TRBV7-2
D: TRBD2
J: TRBJ2-3
size: NA

CDR3: CASSLAGLGNEQFF
DNA: TGTGCCAGCAGCTTAGCGGGACTAGGGAATGAGCAGTTCTTC
V: TRBV7-8
D: TRBD2
J: TRBJ2-1
size: NA

CDR3: CASSSTGTGINEQFF
DNA: TGTGCCAGCAGCAGTACCGGGACAGGGATCAATGAGCAGTTCTTC
V: TRBV28
D: TRBD1
J: TRBJ2-1
size: NA

CDR3: CASSKVGTGAEGYTF
DNA: NA
V: TRBV21-1
D: NA
J: TRBJ1-2
size: few

CDR3: CASSLSEFRGDNTEAFF
DNA: TGCGCCAGCAGCTTGTCTGAGTTCAGGGGCGATAACACTGAAGCTTTCTTT
V: TRBV5-1
D: NA
J: TRBJ1-1
size: few

CDR3: CASRFLQGAGGYTF
DNA: TGTGCCAGCAGATTCCTACAGGGGGCGGGGGGCTACACCTTC
V: TRBV27
D: TRBD1
J: TRBJ1-2
size: NA

CDR3: CASSPTRLYNEQFF
DNA: TGTGCCAGCAGCCCGACACGGCTCTACAATGAGCAGTTCTTC
V: TRBV7-3
D: NA
J: TRBJ2-1
size: NA

CDR3: CASSVRTGYEAFF
DNA: TGTGCCAGCAGCGTCAGGACAGGTTATGAAGCTTTCTTT
V: TRBV7-2
D: TRBD1
J: TRBJ1-1
size: NA

CDR3: CASSGQGLYEQYF
DNA: TGTGCCAGCAGTGGACAGGGGCTCTACGAGCAGTACTTC
V: TRBV2
D: TRBD1
J: TRBJ2-7
size: NA

CDR3: CASKRFGGSRDEKLFF
DNA: TGTGCCAGCAAGCGCTTCGGGGGGAGTAGAGATGAAAAACTGTTTTTT
V: TRBV2
D: NA
J: TRBJ1-4
size: few

CDR3: CASSQDRPHSNQPQHF
DNA: TGTGCCAGCTCCCAGGATCGCCCCCATAGCAATCAGCCCCAGCATTTT
V: TRBV18
D: NA
J: TRBJ1-5
size: NA

CDR3: CASRRGGTSGSHEQYF
DNA: TGTGCCAGCAGGCGGGGGGGGACTAGCGGGAGCCACGAGCAGTACTTC
V: TRBV21-1
D: NA
J: TRBJ2-7
size: NA

CDR3: CASSLAGASYEAFF
DNA: TGTGCCAGCAGCTTAGCAGGGGCAAGTTATGAAGCTTTCTTT
V: TRBV7-3
D: NA
J: TRBJ1-1
size: few

CDR3: CASTSRGVYEQYF
DNA: TGTGCCAGCACGTCCAGGGGAGTCTACGAGCAGTACTTC
V: TRBV27
D: NA
J: TRBJ2-7
size: NA

CDR3: CASSGQVSGSEKLFF
DNA: TGTGCCAGCAGCGGACAGGTGTCTGGTTCTGAAAAACTGTTTTTT
V: TRBV6-5
D: TRBD1
J: TRBJ1-4
size: few

CDR3: CASSPQASGPYEQYF
DNA: TGTGCCAGCAGCCCACAGGCTAGCGGACCTTACGAGCAGTACTTC
V: TRBV7-6
D: TRBD2
J: TRBJ2-7
size: NA

CDR3: CASSLVSQTLETQYF
DNA: TGTGCTAGCAGCTTAGTCTCCCAGACTCTGGAGACCCAGTACTTC
V: TRBV7-7
D: NA
J: TRBJ2-5
size: few

CDR3: CASSEVDNSGSYEQYF
DNA: TGTGCCAGCAGTGAGGTGGACAACTCGGGCTCCTACGAGCAGTACTTC
V: TRBV25-1
D: NA
J: TRBJ2-7
size: NA

CDR3: CASSQVNLVAGHTIYF
DNA: TGCGCCAGCAGCCAAGTAAATCTCGTAGCGGGCCACACCATATATTTT
V: TRBV4-1
D: NA
J: TRBJ1-3
size: NA

CDR3: CASSLTGEPTVYTF
DNA: TGTGCCAGCAGTTTGACAGGGGAGCCCACTGTCTACACCTTC
V: TRBV6-7
D: TRBD1
J: TRBJ1-2
size: NA

CDR3: CASSLLAANYEQYF
DNA: TGCGCCAGCAGTCTACTAGCGGCGAACTACGAGCAGTACTTC
V: TRBV4-1
D: TRBD2
J: TRBJ2-7
size: once

CDR3: CASSHSYEQYF
DNA: TGTGCCAGCAGTCACTCCTACGAGCAGTACTTC
V: TRBV28
D: NA
J: TRBJ2-7
size: NA

CDR3: CASSVDSGSYNEQFF
DNA: TGTGCCAGTAGTGTCGATAGCGGGTCCTACAATGAGCAGTTCTTC
V: TRBV19
D: TRBD2
J: TRBJ2-1
size: NA

CDR3: CASSEWDRGKYGYTF
DNA: TGTGCCAGCAGTGAATGGGACAGGGGGAAGTATGGCTACACCTTC
V: TRBV6-4
D: TRBD1
J: TRBJ1-2
size: few

CDR3: CASSTPGLAGDIHEQYF
DNA: TGTGCCAGTAGTACCCCCGGACTAGCGGGAGATATCCACGAGCAGTACTTC
V: TRBV19
D: TRBD2
J: TRBJ2-7
size: NA

CDR3: CASSLTPRSSGRIDTQYF
DNA: TGCGCCAGCAGCTTGACCCCAAGGAGTAGCGGGAGGATAGATACGCAGTATTTT
V: TRBV5-1
D: TRBD2
J: TRBJ2-3
size: once

CDR3: CASSSDRGNEAFF
DNA: TGTGCCAGCAGCTCTGACAGGGGAAATGAAGCTTTCTTT
V: TRBV7-3
D: TRBD1
J: TRBJ1-1
size: NA

CDR3: CASSLASSGNEQFF
DNA: TGTGCCAGCAGCTTAGCATCGTCAGGGAATGAGCAGTTCTTC
V: TRBV7-6
D: NA
J: TRBJ2-1
size: NA

CDR3: CASSQEWRISYEQYF
DNA: TGCGCCAGCAGCCAAGAGTGGCGGATCTCCTACGAGCAGTACTTC
V: TRBV4-3
D: NA
J: TRBJ2-7
size: NA

CDR3: CASSPQGSRHEKLFF
DNA: TGTGCCAGCAGCCCACAGGGATCTCGGCATGAAAAACTGTTTTTT
V: TRBV9
D: NA
J: TRBJ1-4
size: few

CDR3: CASSDSTVSPLHF
DNA: TGTGCCAGCAGTGACTCGACAGTGTCACCCCTCCACTTT
V: TRBV6-4
D: NA
J: TRBJ1-6
size: NA

CDR3: CASPLPEIHDLAISTYTQYF
DNA: TGTGCCAGCCCGCTCCCTGAGATCCACGACTTAGCAATCAGCACATATACGCAGTATTTT
V: TRBV2
D: NA
J: TRBJ2-3
size: NA

CDR3: CASSQENLGSFSGLAYNEQFF
DNA: TGCGCCAGCAGCCAAGAGAATTTGGGGTCCTTTTCTGGACTCGCCTACAATGAGCAGTTCTTC
V: TRBV4-3
D: NA
J: TRBJ2-1
size: few

CDR3: CASSFRDRAFETQYF
DNA: TGTGCCAGCAGCTTCCGGGACAGGGCTTTCGAGACCCAGTACTTC
V: TRBV9
D: TRBD1
J: TRBJ2-5
size: NA

CDR3: CASSPRHSREAQYF
DNA: TGTGCCAGCAGCCCCCGGCATTCAAGAGAGGCCCAGTACTTC
V: TRBV9
D: NA
J: TRBJ2-5
size: NA

CDR3: CASSQQEPSGNTIYF
DNA: TGCGCCAGCAGCCAACAGGAACCCTCTGGAAACACCATATATTTT
V: TRBV4-1
D: NA
J: TRBJ1-3
size: NA

CDR3: CSVEDPAWGGRNEQFF
DNA: TGCAGCGTTGAAGATCCGGCCTGGGGGGGGAGGAATGAGCAGTTCTTC
V: TRBV29-1
D: TRBD2
J: TRBJ2-1
size: NA

CDR3: CASSRSGLATYNEQFF
DNA: TGTGCCAGCAGCCGCTCGGGACTAGCGACCTACAATGAGCAGTTCTTC
V: TRBV4-2
D: TRBD2
J: TRBJ2-1
size: NA

CDR3: CASSLPYYGYTF
DNA: TGTGCCAGCAGTTTACCTTACTATGGCTACACCTTC
V: TRBV28
D: NA
J: TRBJ1-2
size: NA

CDR3: CSVESTGTPGIEQFF
DNA: TGCAGCGTCGAGTCAACAGGGACCCCAGGAATTGAGCAGTTCTTC
V: TRBV29-1
D: NA
J: TRBJ2-1
size: NA

CDR3: CASSIDRGGTDTQYF
DNA: TGTGCCAGCAGCATTGACAGGGGCGGGACAGATACGCAGTATTTT
V: TRBV6-5
D: TRBD1
J: TRBJ2-3
size: NA

CDR3: CASSVEGRIVTDTQYF
DNA: TGTGCCAGCAGCGTAGAGGGGAGGATCGTCACAGATACGCAGTATTTT
V: TRBV9
D: NA
J: TRBJ2-3
size: NA

CDR3: CASSLGLAGVTDTQYF
DNA: TGTGCCAGCAGCCTCGGACTAGCGGGAGTCACAGATACGCAGTATTTT
V: TRBV4-2
D: TRBD2
J: TRBJ2-3
size: NA

CDR3: CASSPEGLATYGRSYEQYF
DNA: TGTGCCAGTAGTCCCGAAGGACTAGCGACTTATGGGCGGTCCTACGAGCAGTACTTC
V: TRBV19
D: TRBD2
J: TRBJ2-7
size: NA

CDR3: CASSHRQDLNQPQHF
DNA: TGTGCCAGTAGCCACAGGCAGGACCTCAATCAGCCCCAGCATTTT
V: TRBV19
D: NA
J: TRBJ1-5
size: NA

CDR3: CASSAPGYEQYF
DNA: TGTGCCAGCAGCGCCCCGGGATACGAGCAGTACTTC
V: TRBV28
D: NA
J: TRBJ2-7
size: NA

CDR3: CASSYAGTSTDTQYF
DNA: TGCGCCAGCAGCTACGCCGGGACAAGCACAGATACGCAGTATTTT
V: TRBV5-1
D: NA
J: TRBJ2-3
size: NA

CDR3: CASSEFWEGRETQYF
DNA: TGTGCCAGCAGTGAATTTTGGGAAGGGAGAGAGACCCAGTACTTC
V: TRBV6-1
D: NA
J: TRBJ2-5
size: NA

CDR3: CASSSTVMNTEAFF
DNA: TGCGCCAGCAGCTCGACAGTCATGAACACTGAAGCTTTCTTT
V: TRBV5-1
D: NA
J: TRBJ1-1
size: NA

CDR3: CASSLEGVVENEQFF
DNA: TGTGCCAGCAGCTTAGAAGGGGTAGTCGAGAATGAGCAGTTCTTC
V: TRBV7-6
D: NA
J: TRBJ2-1
size: NA

CDR3: CASSVGGSAGNEQFF
DNA: TGTGCCAGCAGCGTAGGGGGTAGCGCTGGCAATGAGCAGTTCTTC
V: TRBV9
D: NA
J: TRBJ2-1
size: few

CDR3: CASSQDRLTGTTYEQYF
DNA: TGTGCCAGCAGCCAAGATAGGTTGACAGGTACAACCTACGAGCAGTACTTC
V: TRBV14
D: NA
J: TRBJ2-7
size: NA

CDR3: CASRGDRAAGNEQFF
DNA: TGTGCCAGCAGAGGAGACAGGGCGGCCGGCAATGAGCAGTTCTTC
V: TRBV7-9
D: TRBD1
J: TRBJ2-1
size: NA

CDR3: CSSSGDSMNTEAFF
DNA: TGTTCCAGCAGCGGGGACAGTATGAACACTGAAGCTTTCTTT
V: TRBV7-9
D: TRBD1
J: TRBJ1-1
size: NA

CDR3: CASSPGGSGPYEQYF
DNA: TGTGCCAGCAGCCCAGGTGGTAGCGGACCCTACGAGCAGTACTTC
V: TRBV11-3
D: NA
J: TRBJ2-7
size: NA